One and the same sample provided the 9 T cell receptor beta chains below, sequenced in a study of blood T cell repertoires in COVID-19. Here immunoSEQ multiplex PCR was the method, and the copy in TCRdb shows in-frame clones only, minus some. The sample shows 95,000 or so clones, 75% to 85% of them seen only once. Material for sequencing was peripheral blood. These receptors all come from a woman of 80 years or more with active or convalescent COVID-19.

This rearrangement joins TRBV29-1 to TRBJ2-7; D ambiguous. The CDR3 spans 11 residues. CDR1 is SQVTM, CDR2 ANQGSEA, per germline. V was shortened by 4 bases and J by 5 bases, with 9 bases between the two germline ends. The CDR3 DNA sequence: TGCAGCGTTGGATGGCAGGACGAGCAGTACTTC. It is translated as CSVGWQDEQYF.

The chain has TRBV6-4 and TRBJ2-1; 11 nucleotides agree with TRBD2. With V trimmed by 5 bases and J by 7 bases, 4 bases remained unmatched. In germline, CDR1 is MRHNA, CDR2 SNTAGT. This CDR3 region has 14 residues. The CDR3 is CASSIAGGRNEQFF. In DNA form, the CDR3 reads TGTGCCAGCAGTATAGCGGGAGGGCGGAATGAGCAGTTCTTC.

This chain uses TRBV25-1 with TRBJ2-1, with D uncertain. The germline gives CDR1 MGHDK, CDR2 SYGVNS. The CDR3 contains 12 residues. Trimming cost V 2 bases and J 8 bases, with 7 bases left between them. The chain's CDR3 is CASSEDNYEQFF. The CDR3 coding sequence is TGTGCCAGCAGTGAAGATAACTATGAGCAGTTCTTC.

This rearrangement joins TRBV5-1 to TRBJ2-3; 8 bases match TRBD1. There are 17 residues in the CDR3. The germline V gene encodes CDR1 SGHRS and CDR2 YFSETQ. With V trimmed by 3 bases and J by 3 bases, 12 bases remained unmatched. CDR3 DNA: TGCGCCAGCAGCTGGGGAAAGGGACAGGCGGTGACAGATACGCAGTATTTT. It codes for CASSWGKGQAVTDTQYF.

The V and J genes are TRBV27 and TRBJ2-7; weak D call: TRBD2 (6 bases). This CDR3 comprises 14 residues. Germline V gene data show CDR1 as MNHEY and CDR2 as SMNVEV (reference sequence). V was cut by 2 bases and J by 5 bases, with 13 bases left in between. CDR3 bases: TGTGCCAGCAGTTTAGTTCGGGGGATGAACGAGCAGTACTTC. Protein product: CASSLVRGMNEQYF.

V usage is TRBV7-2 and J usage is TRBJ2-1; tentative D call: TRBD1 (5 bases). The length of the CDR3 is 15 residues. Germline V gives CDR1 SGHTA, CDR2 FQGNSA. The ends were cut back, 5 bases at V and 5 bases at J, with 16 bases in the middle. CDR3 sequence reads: CASSPYGLGDNEQFF. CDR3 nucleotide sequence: TGTGCCAGCAGCCCCTACGGGCTAGGGGACAATGAGCAGTTCTTC.

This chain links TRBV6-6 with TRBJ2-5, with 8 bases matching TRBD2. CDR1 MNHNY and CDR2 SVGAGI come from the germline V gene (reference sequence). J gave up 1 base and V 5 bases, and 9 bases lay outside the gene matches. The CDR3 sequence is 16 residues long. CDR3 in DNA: TGTGCCAGCAGTCGGAGGCTAGCGGGCACCCAAGAGACCCAGTACTTC. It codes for CASSRRLAGTQETQYF.

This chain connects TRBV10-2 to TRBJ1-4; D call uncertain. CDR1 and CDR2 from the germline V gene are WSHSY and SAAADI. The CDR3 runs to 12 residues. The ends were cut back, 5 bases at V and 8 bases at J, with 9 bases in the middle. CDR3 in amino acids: CASSRGNEKLFF. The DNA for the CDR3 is TGCGCCAGCAGTCGAGGGAACGAAAAACTGTTTTTT.

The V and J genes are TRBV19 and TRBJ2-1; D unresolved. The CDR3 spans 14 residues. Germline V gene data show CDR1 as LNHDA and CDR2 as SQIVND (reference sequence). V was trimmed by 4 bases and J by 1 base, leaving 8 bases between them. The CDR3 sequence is CASSKAGSYNEQFF. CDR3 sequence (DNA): TGTGCCAGTAGTAAGGCAGGTTCCTACAATGAGCAGTTCTTC.